Below, 20 T cell receptor beta chains from the same sample are listed, as sequenced in a study of OX40 agonist ivuxolimab in advanced cancers. The protocol was immunoSEQ multiplex PCR, while the TCRdb copy is restricted to in-frame clones and leaves out a portion. The table includes fewer than 100,000 clones, less than 85% detected once. The specimen comprised CD4+ or CD8+ T cells sorted from blood, sampled in a trial of the OX40 agonist ivuxolimab. These receptors were collected from an adult with an advanced solid tumor such as melanoma, head and neck, liver or kidney cancer.

This rearrangement joins TRBV7-9 to TRBJ2-3; TRBD1 or TRBD2 may be the D gene (6 bases each). With 2 bases removed from V and 8 bases from J, the gap between germline ends came to 17 bases. CDR3 size: 15 residues. Germline CDR1 SEHNR, CDR2 FQNEAQ (reference sequence). CDR3 coding DNA: TGTGCCAGCAGCTTAAGGGGGACCGGGGGTCTTACGCAGTATTTT. It specifies CASSLRGTGGLTQYF.

The J gene is TRBJ1-5, the V gene TRBV27; TRBD1 might be the D (6 bases). This CDR3 has 16 amino acids. The V gene's germline CDR1 is MNHEY and CDR2 SMNVEV (reference sequence). V was clipped by 3 bases and J by 2 bases, with 14 bases between them. The CDR3 reads CASSLTGPFGNQPQHF. CDR3 sequence (DNA): TGTGCCAGCAGTTTGACAGGACCCTTTGGCAATCAGCCCCAGCATTTT.

J is TRBJ1-1 and V is TRBV5-1; D perhaps matches TRBD1 (6 bases). Germline V gene lookup returns CDR1 SGHRS and CDR2 YFSETQ. Trimming took 2 bases from V and 2 from J, leaving 7 bases between them. The CDR3 totals 13 residues. CDR3 amino acids: CASSLQGNTEAFF. The CDR3 coding sequence is TGCGCCAGCAGCTTACAGGGAAACACTGAAGCTTTCTTT.

V and J are TRBV7-9 and TRBJ2-7; weak D call: TRBD2 (5 bases). The CDR3 loop spans 13 amino acids. Germline V CDR1 and CDR2: SEHNR, FQNEAQ (reference sequence). Trimming cost V 6 bases and J 3 bases, with 12 bases left between them. This CDR3 reads CASRRAENYEQYF. The CDR3 DNA reads as TGTGCCAGCAGGAGGGCGGAAAACTACGAGCAGTACTTC.

This chain uses TRBV18 with TRBJ2-1, with D possibly TRBD1 on 6 matching bases. The ends were cut back, 6 bases at V and 7 bases at J, with 19 bases in the middle. Germline CDR1 and CDR2: KGHSH and LQKENI. This CDR3 spans 15 amino acids. CDR3 sequence reads: CASSDKGQSWNEQFF. The CDR3 DNA reads as TGTGCCAGCTCCGACAAGGGACAATCGTGGAATGAGCAGTTCTTC.

This rearrangement joins TRBV7-2 to TRBJ2-7, with 8 bases that match TRBD2. V was clipped by 4 bases and J by 7 bases; unmatched bases: 12. This CDR3 is built from 15 residues. CDR1 SGHTA and CDR2 FQGNSA come from the germline V gene. In DNA, the CDR3 is TGTGCCAGCAGCTCTTATAGCGGGGTGGGCCGGGAGCAGTACTTC. It translates to CASSSYSGVGREQYF.

This clone was recorded only once. The V call is TRBV5-1, the J call TRBJ2-1; no reliable D call. CDR3 length: 15 amino acids. Germline V gene sequence: CDR1 SGHRS, CDR2 YFSETQ. Between the trimmed V and J ends, which lost 3 bases and 0 bases, there was a span of 10 bases. The DNA of the CDR3 is TGCGCCAGCAGCTCCGTCTCGACCTCCTACAATGAGCAGTTCTTC. It encodes CASSSVSTSYNEQFF. Full variable domain (rest looked up from reference TRBV5-1 and TRBJ2-1): KAGVTQTPRYLIKTRGQQVTLSCSPISGHRSVSWYQQTPGQGLQFLFEYFSETQRNKGNFPGRFSGRQFSNSRSEMNVSTLELGDSALYLCASSSVSTSYNEQFFGPGTRLTVL.

This clone was observed a handful of times. The chain carries TRBV2 and TRBJ2-2, with D uncertain. This CDR3 contains 13 residues. The germline CDR1 and CDR2 sequences are SNHLY and FYNNEI. Trimming left V 4 bases short and J 6 bases short, with 9 bases between. DNA for the CDR3: TGTGCCAGCAGTGGGTTTGGAGCCGGGGAGCTGTTTTTT. Translated: CASSGFGAGELFF. Looking up the rest from reference TRBV2 and TRBJ2-2 gives the full variable domain: EPEVTQTPSHQVTQMGQEVILRCVPISNHLYFYWYRQILGQKVEFLVSFYNNEISEKSEIFDDQFSVERPDGSNFTLKIRSTKLEDSAMYFCASSGFGAGELFFGEGSRLTVL.

The genes are TRBV28 and TRBJ2-7, with D tentatively TRBD1 (5 bases). Germline V gives CDR1 MDHEN, CDR2 SYDVKM. This CDR3 contains 12 residues. Between the trimmed V and J ends, which lost 5 bases and 7 bases, there was a span of 12 bases. This CDR3 is CASSERGWEQYV. The CDR3 nucleotides are TGTGCCAGCAGTGAAAGGGGATGGGAGCAGTACGTC.

This clone was observed a few times. The chain couples TRBV14 to TRBJ2-1, with 10 bases lining up with TRBD2. The CDR3 runs 17 residues. Looked up from germline, CDR1 is SGHDN and CDR2 is FVKESK. The V gene end was trimmed by 1 base and the J gene end by 7 bases; junction bases not matched to a gene: 10. The CDR3 DNA is TGTGCCAGCAGCCAAGTTCGGGCTAGCGGGAGATTGAATGAGCAGTTCTTC. Translated: CASSQVRASGRLNEQFF.

The J gene is TRBJ1-5, the V gene TRBV4-1; TRBD1 is a possible D gene (6 bases). The germline V gene encodes CDR1 MGHRA and CDR2 YSYEKL. V lost 3 bases, J lost 0 bases, and 15 bases lay in between. The CDR3 consists of 17 residues. CDR3 sequence (DNA): TGCGCCAGCAGCCAGGGGGACAACGGACGTAGCAATCAGCCCCAGCATTTT. This translates into CASSQGDNGRSNQPQHF.

The rearrangement links TRBV6-5 to TRBJ1-1; D gene uncertain. The V end was cut by 2 bases, the J end by 0 bases, with 10 bases between. Germline assignment: CDR1 MNHEY and CDR2 SVGAGI. The CDR3 totals 15 residues. The CDR3 DNA is TGTGCCAGCAGTTACGCTGGCAGATTGAACACTGAAGCTTTCTTT. It encodes CASSYAGRLNTEAFF.

This chain links TRBV28 with TRBJ1-5; weak D call: TRBD1 (6 bases). Germline V gene sequence: CDR1 MDHEN, CDR2 SYDVKM. Trimming left V 7 bases short and J 3 bases short, with 16 bases between. The length of the CDR3 is 15 residues. The CDR3 region has the DNA TGTGCCAGCAATGTGTTAGGGGGTGACAATCAGCCCCAGCATTTT. Translating gives CASNVLGGDNQPQHF.

The chain uses TRBV11-2 and TRBJ2-4; no clear D gene. In germline, CDR1 is SGHAT, CDR2 FQNNGV. The CDR3 sequence is 14 residues long. V was shortened by 1 base and J by 2 bases, with 6 bases between the two germline ends. CDR3 bases: TGTGCCAGCAGCTTAGGAGACCCCAAAAACATTCAGTACTTC. Translating it yields CASSLGDPKNIQYF.

The table lists this clone with a few counts. The chain employs TRBV28 and TRBJ2-5; D possibly uses TRBD1 or TRBD2 (5 bases each). CDR1 and CDR2 (germline): MDHEN, SYDVKM. V lost 7 bases and J lost 3, with 15 bases in between. The CDR3 loop spans 14 amino acids. The CDR3 loop is CASTYSRGEETQYF. The CDR3 DNA follows: TGTGCCAGCACCTACAGCAGAGGGGAAGAGACCCAGTACTTC.

The chain combines TRBV12-2 with TRBJ1-3; the D call of TRBD1 is as the table states it, not checked on the DNA. TRBV12-2 is termed a pseudogene. The CDR3 is 19 amino acids. The DNA of the CDR3 is TGTGCAAGTCGCTCACTCAGGTCCCACAGGAGAGATATCGGAAACACCATATATTTT. Its protein is CASRSLRSHRRDIGNTIYF.

V gene TRBV4-1 combines with J gene TRBJ2-4; unclear D gene. V was pared by 1 base and J by 2 bases, with 6 bases between. Germline V gives CDR1 MGHRA, CDR2 YSYEKL. This CDR3 spans 14 amino acids. CDR3 nucleotides: TGCGCCAGCAGCCAAGTTCGGTCCAAAAACATTCAGTACTTC. Its translation: CASSQVRSKNIQYF.

The rearrangement joins TRBV2 to TRBJ2-1; 7 nucleotides align to TRBD1. Trimming took 6 bases from V and 10 from J; bases not matched to a gene: 15. The CDR3 totals 15 residues. Germline V lookup: CDR1 SNHLY, CDR2 FYNNEI. This CDR3 is CASRATGAPGSEQFF. As DNA, the CDR3 is TGTGCCAGCAGAGCAACAGGGGCTCCAGGAAGCGAGCAGTTCTTC. The variable domain in full, completed from reference TRBV2 and TRBJ2-1, reads EPEVTQTPSHQVTQMGQEVILRCVPISNHLYFYWYRQILGQKVEFLVSFYNNEISEKSEIFDDQFSVERPDGSNFTLKIRSTKLEDSAMYFCASRATGAPGSEQFFGPGTRLTVL.

The chain employs TRBV6-1 and TRBJ1-5, with 8 bases that match TRBD1. Germline assignment: CDR1 MNHNS and CDR2 SASEGT. CDR3 length equals 17 residues. Trimming took 3 bases from V and 2 from J; bases not matched to a gene: 9. In DNA, the CDR3 is TGTGCCAGCAGTGACCACAGGGGGACAATCGGCAATCAGCCCCAGCATTTT. This encodes CASSDHRGTIGNQPQHF.

The rearrangement links TRBV28 to TRBJ2-1; TRBD1 might be the D (7 bases). This CDR3 spans 14 amino acids. Trimming shortened V by 3 bases and J by 7 bases, and 13 bases separated the two germline ends. The V gene's germline CDR1 is MDHEN and CDR2 SYDVKM. The CDR3 bases are TGTGCCAGCAGTTTGGTACAGGGGAGGAATGAGCAGTTCTTC. It yields the protein CASSLVQGRNEQFF.